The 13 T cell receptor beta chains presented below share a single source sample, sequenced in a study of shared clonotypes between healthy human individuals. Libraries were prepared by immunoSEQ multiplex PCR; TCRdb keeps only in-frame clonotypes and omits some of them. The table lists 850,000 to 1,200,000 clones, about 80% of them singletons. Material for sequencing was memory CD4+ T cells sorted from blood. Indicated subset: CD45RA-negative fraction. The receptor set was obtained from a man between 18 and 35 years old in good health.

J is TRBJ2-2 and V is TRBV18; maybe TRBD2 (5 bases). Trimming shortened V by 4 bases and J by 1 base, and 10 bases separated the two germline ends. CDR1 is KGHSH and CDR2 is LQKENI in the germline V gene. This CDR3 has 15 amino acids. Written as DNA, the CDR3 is TGTGCCAGCTCACAGGACTGGTTGAACACCGGGGAGCTGTTTTTT. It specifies CASSQDWLNTGELFF.

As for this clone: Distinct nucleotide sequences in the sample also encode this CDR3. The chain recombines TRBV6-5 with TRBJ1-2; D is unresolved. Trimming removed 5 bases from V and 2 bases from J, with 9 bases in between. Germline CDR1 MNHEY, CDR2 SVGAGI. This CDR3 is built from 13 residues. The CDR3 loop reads CASSPGRNYGYTF. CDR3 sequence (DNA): TGTGCCAGCAGTCCCGGGAGGAACTATGGCTACACCTTC.

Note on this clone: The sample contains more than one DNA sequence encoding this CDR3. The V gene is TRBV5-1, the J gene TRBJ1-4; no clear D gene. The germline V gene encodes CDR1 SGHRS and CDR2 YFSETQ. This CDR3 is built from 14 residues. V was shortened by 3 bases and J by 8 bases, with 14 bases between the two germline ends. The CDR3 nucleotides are TGCGCCAGCAGCTCCGGTGGGCCTGGGGAAAAACTGTTTTTT. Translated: CASSSGGPGEKLFF.

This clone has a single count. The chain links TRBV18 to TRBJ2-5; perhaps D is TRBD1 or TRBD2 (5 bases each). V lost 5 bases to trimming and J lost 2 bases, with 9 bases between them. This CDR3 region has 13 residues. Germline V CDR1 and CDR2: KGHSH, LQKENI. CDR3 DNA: TGTGCCAGCTCATGGGGGATTCAAGAGACCCAGTACTTC. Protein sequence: CASSWGIQETQYF.

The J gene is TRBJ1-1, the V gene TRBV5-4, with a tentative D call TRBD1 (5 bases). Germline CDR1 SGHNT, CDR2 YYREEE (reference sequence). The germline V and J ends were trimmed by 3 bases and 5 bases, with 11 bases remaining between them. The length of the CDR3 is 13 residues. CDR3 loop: CASSSVGVTEAFF. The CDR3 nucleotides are TGTGCCAGCAGCTCGGTGGGGGTGACTGAAGCTTTCTTT.

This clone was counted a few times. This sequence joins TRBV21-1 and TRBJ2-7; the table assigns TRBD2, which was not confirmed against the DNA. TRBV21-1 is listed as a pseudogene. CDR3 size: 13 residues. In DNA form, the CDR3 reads TGTGCCAGCGGGGGGACCCGATCCTACGAGCAGTACTTC. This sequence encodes CASGGTRSYEQYF.

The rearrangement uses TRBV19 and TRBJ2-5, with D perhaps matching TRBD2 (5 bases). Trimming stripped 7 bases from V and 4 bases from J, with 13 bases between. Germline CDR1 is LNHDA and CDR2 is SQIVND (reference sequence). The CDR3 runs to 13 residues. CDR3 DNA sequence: TGTGCCAGTACTACGGCGGGCAGAGAGACCCAGTACTTC. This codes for CASTTAGRETQYF.

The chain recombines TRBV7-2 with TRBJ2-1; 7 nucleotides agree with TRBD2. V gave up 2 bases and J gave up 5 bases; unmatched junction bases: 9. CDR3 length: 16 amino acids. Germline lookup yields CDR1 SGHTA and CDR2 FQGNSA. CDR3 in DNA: TGTGCCAGCAGCTTATTGGGGAGGGCCGCCCACAATGAGCAGTTCTTC. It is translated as CASSLLGRAAHNEQFF.

CDR3 in amino acids: CASSPGLGRLGADTQYF. The CDR3 coding sequence is TGTGCCAGCTCACCTGGTCTCGGTCGACTAGGGGCAGATACGCAGTATTTT. The gene calls are TRBV18 and TRBJ2-3, with D tentatively TRBD2 (6 bases). V gave up 3 bases and J gave up 4 bases, with 20 bases separating them. Germline CDR1 KGHSH, CDR2 LQKENI. CDR3 length equals 17 residues.

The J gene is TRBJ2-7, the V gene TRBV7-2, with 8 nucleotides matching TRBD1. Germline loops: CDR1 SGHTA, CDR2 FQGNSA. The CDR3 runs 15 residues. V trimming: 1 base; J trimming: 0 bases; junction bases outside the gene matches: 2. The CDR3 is CASSLGTGSSYEQYF. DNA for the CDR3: TGTGCCAGCAGCTTAGGGACAGGGAGCTCCTACGAGCAGTACTTC.

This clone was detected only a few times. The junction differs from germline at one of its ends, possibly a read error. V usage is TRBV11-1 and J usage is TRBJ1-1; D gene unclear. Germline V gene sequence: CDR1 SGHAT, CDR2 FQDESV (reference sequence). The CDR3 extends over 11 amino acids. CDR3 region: CASSLNSEAFF. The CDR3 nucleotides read TGTGCCAGCAGCTTAAACAGTGAAGCTTTCTTT. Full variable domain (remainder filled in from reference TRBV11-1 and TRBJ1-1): EAEVAQSPRYKITEKSQAVAFWCDPISGHATLYWYRQILGQGPELLVQFQDESVVDDSQLPKDRFSAERLKGVDSTLKIQPAELGDSAMYLCASSLNSEAFFGQGTRLTVV.

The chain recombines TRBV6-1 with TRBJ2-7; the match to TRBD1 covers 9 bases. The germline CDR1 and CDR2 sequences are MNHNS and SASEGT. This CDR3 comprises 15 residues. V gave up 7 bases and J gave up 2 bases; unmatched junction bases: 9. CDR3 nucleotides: TGTGCCAGCATTCATGGCGGGACAGGGACCTACGAGCAGTACTTC. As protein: CASIHGGTGTYEQYF.

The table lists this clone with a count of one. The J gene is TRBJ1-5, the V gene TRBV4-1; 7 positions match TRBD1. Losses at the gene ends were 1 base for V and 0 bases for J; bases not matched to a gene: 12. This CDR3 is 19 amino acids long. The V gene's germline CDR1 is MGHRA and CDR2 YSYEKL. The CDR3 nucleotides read TGCGCCAGCAGCCAAGTCGCCACAGGGGCCGGCGGTAGCAATCAGCCCCAGCATTTT. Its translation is CASSQVATGAGGSNQPQHF.